These T cell receptor beta chains were read from a single sample in a study of blood T cell repertoires in COVID-19. The data were produced by immunoSEQ multiplex PCR, yet TCRdb's version contains in-frame clones alone and is incomplete. The table records some 300,000 clones, around 87% of them present only once. The specimen sequenced was peripheral blood. All receptors come from a man aged 65 to 79 with acute or convalescent COVID-19. CDR3s include the opening cysteine and the closing phenylalanine or tryptophan. A D gene is named only where the DNA matches it firmly. Rows may omit the clone size; those that give it use once, few, many or a size class.

CDR3 protein: CSVVAGLNLIYEQYF
CDR3 DNA: TGCAGCGTTGTGGCAGGGTTAAACCTCATCTACGAGCAGTACTTC
J gene: TRBJ2-7
clone size: NA
D gene: NA
V gene: TRBV29-1

CDR3 protein: CASSRDRATNEKLFF
CDR3 DNA: TGCGCCAGCAGCCGCGACAGAGCAACTAATGAAAAACTGTTTTTT
J gene: TRBJ1-4
clone size: NA
D gene: NA
V gene: TRBV5-1

CDR3 protein: CASSLVAGLLENEQFF
CDR3 DNA: TGTGCCAGCAGCTTAGTGGCGGGCCTTTTAGAAAATGAGCAGTTCTTC
J gene: TRBJ2-1
clone size: once
D gene: NA
V gene: TRBV7-2

CDR3 protein: CASSQERTGGWPQHF
CDR3 DNA: TGTGCCAGCAGCCAAGAAAGGACAGGGGGGTGGCCCCAGCATTTT
J gene: TRBJ1-5
clone size: NA
D gene: TRBD1
V gene: TRBV3-1/TRBV3-2

CDR3 protein: CASSLGGTPYTTGNTIYF
CDR3 DNA: TGTGCCAGCAGCTTGGGGGGGACACCTTATACTACTGGAAACACCATATATTTT
J gene: TRBJ1-3
clone size: NA
D gene: NA
V gene: TRBV7-6

CDR3 protein: CASSLVQGAEAFF
CDR3 DNA: TGTGCCAGCAGCTTGGTGCAGGGGGCTGAAGCTTTCTTT
J gene: TRBJ1-1
clone size: NA
D gene: TRBD1
V gene: TRBV5-6

CDR3 protein: CASSPGGLRAFF
CDR3 DNA: TGTGCCAGCAGCCCGGGGGGCTTAAGGGCTTTCTTT
J gene: TRBJ1-1
clone size: NA
D gene: NA
V gene: TRBV14

CDR3 protein: CATAGAGETQYF
CDR3 DNA: TGTGCCACAGCGGGAGCAGGCGAGACCCAGTACTTC
J gene: TRBJ2-5
clone size: NA
D gene: TRBD2
V gene: TRBV12-3/TRBV12-4

CDR3 protein: CASSLGDRGLSNYGYTF
CDR3 DNA: TGTGCCAGCAGTTTAGGGGACAGGGGGCTATCTAACTATGGCTACACCTTC
J gene: TRBJ1-2
clone size: NA
D gene: TRBD1
V gene: TRBV28

CDR3 protein: CASSSLGGGYGYTF
CDR3 DNA: TGTGCCAGCAGTTCCCTGGGGGGGGGCTATGGCTACACCTTC
J gene: TRBJ1-2
clone size: NA
D gene: NA
V gene: TRBV28

CDR3 protein: CSASRTGNTEAFF
CDR3 DNA: TGCAGTGCTAGTCGGACAGGGAACACTGAAGCTTTCTTT
J gene: TRBJ1-1
clone size: NA
D gene: TRBD1
V gene: TRBV20-1

CDR3 protein: CASSLGFSSGEYNEQFF
CDR3 DNA: TGTGCCAGCAGCTTAGGGTTCTCGAGCGGGGAATACAATGAGCAGTTCTTC
J gene: TRBJ2-1
clone size: NA
D gene: TRBD2
V gene: TRBV7-8

CDR3 protein: CAWSEGGQPLQPQHF
CDR3 DNA: TGTGCCTGGAGTGAAGGAGGTCAGCCTCTTCAGCCCCAGCATTTT
J gene: TRBJ1-5
clone size: NA
D gene: NA
V gene: TRBV30

CDR3 protein: CASSGAAGLTYNEQFF
CDR3 DNA: TGTGCCAGCAGCGGAGCCGCAGGGCTGACCTACAATGAGCAGTTCTTC
J gene: TRBJ2-1
clone size: NA
D gene: NA
V gene: TRBV5-4

CDR3 protein: CASSQATGFWETQYF
CDR3 DNA: TGCGCCAGCAGCCAAGCGACCGGGTTTTGGGAGACCCAGTACTTC
J gene: TRBJ2-5
clone size: NA
D gene: NA
V gene: TRBV4-1

CDR3 protein: CASSLDGIGIRNNEQFF
CDR3 DNA: TGTGCCAGCAGCTTAGACGGGATCGGGATAAGAAACAATGAGCAGTTCTTC
J gene: TRBJ2-1
clone size: NA
D gene: NA
V gene: TRBV7-8

CDR3 protein: CASSQESGNQPQHF
CDR3 DNA: TGCGCCAGCAGCCAAGAGAGCGGCAATCAGCCCCAGCATTTT
J gene: TRBJ1-5
clone size: NA
D gene: NA
V gene: TRBV4-1

CDR3 protein: CASRRFPSSYEQYF
CDR3 DNA: TGTGCCAGCAGGCGTTTCCCCTCCTCCTACGAGCAGTACTTC
J gene: TRBJ2-7
clone size: NA
D gene: NA
V gene: TRBV28

CDR3 protein: CATSYDGGTGELFF
CDR3 DNA: TGTGCCACCAGCTACGATGGAGGGACCGGGGAGCTGTTTTTT
J gene: TRBJ2-2
clone size: NA
D gene: NA
V gene: TRBV15

CDR3 protein: CASSWETSGGELFF
CDR3 DNA: TGTGCCAGCAGCTGGGAGACTAGTGGCGGGGAGCTGTTTTTT
J gene: TRBJ2-2
clone size: NA
D gene: NA
V gene: TRBV9

CDR3 protein: CASRGLAETYEQYF
CDR3 DNA: TGTGCCAGCAGAGGACTAGCGGAAACCTACGAGCAGTACTTC
J gene: TRBJ2-7
clone size: few
D gene: TRBD2
V gene: TRBV6-6

CDR3 protein: CASSFAGTSGYTDTQYF
CDR3 DNA: TGTGCCAGCAGCTTTGCCGGGACTAGCGGTTACACAGATACGCAGTATTTT
J gene: TRBJ2-3
clone size: NA
D gene: TRBD2
V gene: TRBV7-2

CDR3 protein: CASSLVSGGFGRSTDTQYF
CDR3 DNA: TGTGCCAGCAGCTTAGTTAGCGGGGGGTTCGGGAGAAGCACAGATACGCAGTATTTT
J gene: TRBJ2-3
clone size: NA
D gene: TRBD2
V gene: TRBV7-2

CDR3 protein: CASSLQGIGNEQYF
CDR3 DNA: TGTGCCAGCAGTTTACAGGGTATAGGAAACGAGCAGTACTTC
J gene: TRBJ2-7
clone size: NA
D gene: NA
V gene: TRBV28

CDR3 protein: CASSTPGTDIYEQYF
CDR3 DNA: TGTGCCAGTAGCACGCCCGGGACTGACATATACGAGCAGTACTTC
J gene: TRBJ2-7
clone size: NA
D gene: NA
V gene: TRBV19